This T cell receptor beta chain was sequenced during a study of human T cells and chemical hapten exposure. Study-level background: The patients, most of them female, presented with alopecia areata, totalis or universalis.

Time point in this sample: pre-sensitization, week 0. Indicated treatment: therapeutic diphenylcyclopropenone sensitization with weekly scalp DPC. Patients had alopecia, were aged 18 to 70, and were not pregnant. V dropped 4 bases and J dropped 6 bases, with 18 bases sitting between them. The germline CDR1 and CDR2 sequences are SGDLS and YYNGEE. CDR3 size: 15 residues. The library tagged individual cDNA molecules with unique molecular identifiers. TCRdb re-called the RACE reads with MiXCR, one entry per CDR3 protein. The data show 350,000 to 450,000 distinct CDR3 sequences, with less than 6.5% seen just once and 2.5% to 3% held by the top ten. This clonotype was detected ten times or more.

The sequencing used whole blood, collected in connection with sensitization to the hapten diphenylcyclopropenone (DPC). J is TRBJ2-3 and V is TRBV9, with D possibly being TRBD2 (6 bases). The TCR originated in a woman aged 50 to 60 with alopecia areata. Some clones in this sample may be carry-over from other donors' samples. The DNA of the CDR3 is TGTGCCAGCAGCCGCGGGGAGGTGAAAGGGGATACGCAGTATTTT. This sequence encodes CASSRGEVKGDTQYF.